Described below is a single T cell receptor (beta chain) sequence and its context. Trimming removed 3 bases from V and 9 bases from J, with 9 bases in between. Germline V lookup: CDR1 SNHLY, CDR2 FYNNEI. CDR3 length equals 12 residues. Some clones are missing from TCRdb's copy, which holds only in-frame ones; the method was immunoSEQ multiplex PCR. This sample has some 140,000 clones, with approximately 80% found just once. The record originates from a study of blood T cell repertoires in COVID-19. Material: peripheral blood. The V gene is TRBV2, the J gene TRBJ1-5, with unresolved D. This TCR came from a woman aged 55 to 70 with acute or convalescent COVID-19. The CDR3 DNA sequence: TGTGCCAGCAGTGACGGCGGTGGGCCCCAGCATTTT. This sequence encodes CASSDGGGPQHF.